This TCR beta chain was found in a study of OX40 agonist ivuxolimab in advanced cancers. Study details: Head and neck, renal cell, melanoma or hepatocellular carcinoma were the cancers that dose-escalation patients had. Two patients with cutaneous melanoma and one with hepatocellular carcinoma, three in total, showed partial responses.

The CDR3 length is 15 residues. CDR1 and CDR2 from the germline V gene are SGHVS and FNYEAQ. V was pared by 1 base and J by 0 bases, with 9 bases between. Regarding the study as a whole: The study did not work out the antigen specificity of the expanded peripheral T cells.

Generated by immunoSEQ multiplex PCR, the TCRdb table keeps only in-frame clones and is missing some. The profile shows more than 50,000 clones, 90% to 95% of them singletons. This clone was seen only a few times. Its antigen is still unknown. The chain recombines TRBV7-6 with TRBJ1-1, with unresolved D. Source: CD4+ or CD8+ T cells sorted from blood, taken in a trial of the OX40 agonist ivuxolimab. The receptor was isolated from an adult with an advanced solid tumor such as melanoma, head and neck, liver or kidney cancer. The CDR3 DNA reads TGTGCCAGCAGCTTAGGAGGTGTGATGAACACTGAAGCTTTCTTT. The encoded protein is CASSLGGVMNTEAFF.